These 2 T cell receptor beta chains originate from one sample sequenced in a study of T cell responses to AZD1222 COVID-19 vaccine. The assay was immunoSEQ multiplex PCR, and TCRdb's table has in-frame clones only and misses some. The data hold more than 95,000 clones, with over 80% observed a single time. The material sequenced was peripheral blood, taken on day 0 of AZD1222 vaccination. The receptors here all came from an adult in good health.

This clone occurred a few times. The chain links TRBV13 to TRBJ1-2, with unresolved D. Germline V gives CDR1 PRHDT, CDR2 FYEKMQ (reference sequence). V lost 1 base and J lost 4, with 16 bases in between. This CDR3 is 16 amino acids long. In nucleotides, the CDR3 is TGTGCCAGCAGCTTAGAGGGTCGGGGAAGACGCTATGGCTACACCTTC. Its translation: CASSLEGRGRRYGYTF.

The chain couples TRBV7-2 to TRBJ2-2; no clear D gene. The V gene's germline CDR1 is SGHTA and CDR2 FQGNSA. The V and J ends lost 1 base and 0 bases respectively, with 3 bases between them. CDR3 length equals 14 residues. The CDR3 loop reads CASSLVPNTGELFF. DNA of the CDR3: TGTGCCAGCAGCTTAGTTCCGAACACCGGGGAGCTGTTTTTT.